This T cell receptor beta chain was profiled in a study of regulatory T cells in long-lasting Graves disease. Both iRepertoire HTBI primers and Arm-PCR of CDR3 regions were used to build the TCR beta libraries. TCRdb called the multiplex PCR reads again in MiXCR, with one record for every CDR3 protein. The data hold 450,000 or so distinct CDR3 sequences, with approximately 23% observed a single time. CDR3 length equals 14 residues. V was cut by 6 bases and J by 1 base, with 9 bases left in between. Germline V CDR1 and CDR2: MNHNS, SASEGT. Indicated time point: persistent/refractory GD, antithyroid drugs over 5 years with positive TRAb. PBMCs provided the RNA from which the TCR library was made. The peripheral blood volume drawn was roughly 8.7 milliliters, and it was collected into EDTA tubes.

The sample in question was peripheral blood mononuclear cells (PBMCs), obtained when the disease was refractory, from a patient treated with antithyroid drugs. The receptor comes from a female donor with Graves disease. This sequence joins TRBV6-1 and TRBJ1-4; D gene unclear. CDR3 in DNA: TGTGCCAGCAGCTGGACTGTAACTAATGAAAAACTGTTTTTT. Translation: CASSWTVTNEKLFF.